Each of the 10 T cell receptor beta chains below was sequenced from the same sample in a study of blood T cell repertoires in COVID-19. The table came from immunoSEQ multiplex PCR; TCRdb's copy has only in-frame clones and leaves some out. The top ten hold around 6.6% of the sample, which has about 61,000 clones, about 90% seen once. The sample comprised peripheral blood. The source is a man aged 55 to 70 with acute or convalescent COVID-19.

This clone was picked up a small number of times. CDR3 residues: CASSSLKGAVNTEAFF. For the CDR3, the DNA is TGTGCCAGCAGCTCCTTAAAAGGGGCGGTGAACACTGAAGCTTTCTTT. This sequence joins TRBV7-9 and TRBJ1-1; maybe TRBD1 (5 bases). Trimming shortened V by 4 bases and J by 0 bases, and 15 bases separated the two germline ends. CDR1 is SEHNR and CDR2 is FQNEAQ in the germline V gene (reference sequence). This CDR3 has 16 residues. Full variable domain (rest looked up from reference TRBV7-9 and TRBJ1-1): DTGVSQNPRHKITKRGQNVTFRCDPISEHNRLYWYRQTLGQGPEFLTYFQNEAQLEKSRLLSDRFSAERPKGSFSTLEIQRTEQGDSAMYLCASSSLKGAVNTEAFFGQGTRLTVV.

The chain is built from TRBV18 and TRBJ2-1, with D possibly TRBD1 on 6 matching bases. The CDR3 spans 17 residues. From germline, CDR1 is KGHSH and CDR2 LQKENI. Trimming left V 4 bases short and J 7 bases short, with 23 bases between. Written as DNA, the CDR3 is TGTGCCAGCTCACGAACCCGAGGACAGACTACTACTAATGAGCAGTTCTTC. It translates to CASSRTRGQTTTNEQFF.

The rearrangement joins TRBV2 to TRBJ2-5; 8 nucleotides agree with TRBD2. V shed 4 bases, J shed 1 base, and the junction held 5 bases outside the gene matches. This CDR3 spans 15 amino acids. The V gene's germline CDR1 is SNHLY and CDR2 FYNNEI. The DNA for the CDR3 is TGTGCCAGCAGTGGGTCCGCGGGAGGCCAAGAGACCCAGTACTTC. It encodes CASSGSAGGQETQYF.

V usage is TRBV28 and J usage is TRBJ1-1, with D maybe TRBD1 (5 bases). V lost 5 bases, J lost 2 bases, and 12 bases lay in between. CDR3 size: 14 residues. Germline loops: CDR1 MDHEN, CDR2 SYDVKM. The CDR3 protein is CASSTHGGNTEAFF. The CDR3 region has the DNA TGTGCCAGCAGTACCCACGGGGGAAACACTGAAGCTTTCTTT. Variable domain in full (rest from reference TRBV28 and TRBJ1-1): DVKVTQSSRYLVKRTGEKVFLECVQDMDHENMFWYRQDPGLGLRLIYFSYDVKMKEKGDIPEGYSVSREKKERFSLILESASTNQTSMYLCASSTHGGNTEAFFGQGTRLTVV.

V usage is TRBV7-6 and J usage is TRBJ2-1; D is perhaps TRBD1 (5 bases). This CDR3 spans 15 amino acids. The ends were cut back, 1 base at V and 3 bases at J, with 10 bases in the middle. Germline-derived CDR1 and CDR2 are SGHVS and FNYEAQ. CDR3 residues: CASSLVVTDYNEQFF. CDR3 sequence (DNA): TGTGCCAGCAGCTTAGTGGTGACAGACTACAATGAGCAGTTCTTC.

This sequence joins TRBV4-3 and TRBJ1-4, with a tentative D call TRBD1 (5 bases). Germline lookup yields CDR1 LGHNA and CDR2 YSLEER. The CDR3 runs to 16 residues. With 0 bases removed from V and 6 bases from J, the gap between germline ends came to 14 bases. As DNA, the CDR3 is TGCGCCAGCAGCCAAGATAATCAGGGCTATTATGAAAAACTGTTTTTT. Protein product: CASSQDNQGYYEKLFF.

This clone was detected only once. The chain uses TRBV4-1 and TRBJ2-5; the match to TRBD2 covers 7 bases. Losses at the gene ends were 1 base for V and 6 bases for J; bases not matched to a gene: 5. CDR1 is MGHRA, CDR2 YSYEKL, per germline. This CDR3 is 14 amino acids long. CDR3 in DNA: TGCGCCAGCAGCCAAGTGACTAGCCCAAAGACCCAGTACTTC. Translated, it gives CASSQVTSPKTQYF.

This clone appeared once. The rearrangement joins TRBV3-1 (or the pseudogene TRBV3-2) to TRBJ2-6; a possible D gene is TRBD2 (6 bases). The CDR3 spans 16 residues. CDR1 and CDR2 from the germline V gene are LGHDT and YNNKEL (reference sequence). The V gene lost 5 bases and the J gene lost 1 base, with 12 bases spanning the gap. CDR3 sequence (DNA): TGTGCCAGCAGCGTTATTGGAGGGTCTGGGGCCAACGTCCTGACTTTC. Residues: CASSVIGGSGANVLTF.

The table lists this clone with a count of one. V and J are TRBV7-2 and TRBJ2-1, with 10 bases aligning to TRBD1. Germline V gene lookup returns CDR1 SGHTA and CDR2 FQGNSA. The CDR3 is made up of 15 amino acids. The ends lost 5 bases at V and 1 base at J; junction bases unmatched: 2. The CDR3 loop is CASSRDRGSYNEQFF. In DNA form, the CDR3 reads TGTGCCAGCAGCCGGGACAGGGGATCCTACAATGAGCAGTTCTTC.

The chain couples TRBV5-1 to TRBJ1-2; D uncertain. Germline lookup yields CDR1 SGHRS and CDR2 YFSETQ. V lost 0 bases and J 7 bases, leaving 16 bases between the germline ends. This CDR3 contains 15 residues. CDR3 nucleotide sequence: TGCGCCAGCAGCTTGGGCGGGATGGATAGTACTGGCTACACCTTC. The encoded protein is CASSLGGMDSTGYTF.